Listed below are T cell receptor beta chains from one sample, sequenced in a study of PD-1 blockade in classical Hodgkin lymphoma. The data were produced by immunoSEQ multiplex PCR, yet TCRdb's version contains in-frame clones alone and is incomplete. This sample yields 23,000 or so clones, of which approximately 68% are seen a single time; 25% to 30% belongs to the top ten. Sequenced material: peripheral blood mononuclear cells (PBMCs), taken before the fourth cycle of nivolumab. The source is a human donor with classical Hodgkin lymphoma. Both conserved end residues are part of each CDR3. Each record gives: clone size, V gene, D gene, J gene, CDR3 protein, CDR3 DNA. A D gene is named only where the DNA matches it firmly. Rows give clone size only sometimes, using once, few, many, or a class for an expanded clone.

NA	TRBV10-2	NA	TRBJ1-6	CASSESKFYSPLHF	TGCGCCAGCAGTGAGTCTAAGTTTTATTCACCCCTCCACTTT
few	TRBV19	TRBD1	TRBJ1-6	CASRLTGDFSPLHF	TGTGCCAGTAGACTGACAGGGGATTTTTCACCCCTCCACTTT
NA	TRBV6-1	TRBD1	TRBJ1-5	CASSDRDRGLQPQHF	TGTGCCAGCAGTGACCGGGACAGGGGGCTTCAGCCCCAGCATTTT
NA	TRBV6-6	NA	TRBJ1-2	CASSYSAEIGYGYTF	TGTGCCAGCAGTTACTCGGCCGAAATAGGCTATGGCTACACCTTC
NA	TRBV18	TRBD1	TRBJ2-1	CASSLEQGYEQFF	TGTGCCAGCTCGCTTGAACAGGGGTATGAGCAGTTCTTC
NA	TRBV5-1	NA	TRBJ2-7	CASSTDSSSSYEQYF	TGCGCCAGCAGCACAGACAGTTCTTCCTCCTACGAGCAGTACTTC
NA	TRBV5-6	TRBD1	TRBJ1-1	CASSPDRETNTEAFF	TGTGCCAGCAGCCCAGACAGGGAGACGAACACTGAAGCTTTCTTT
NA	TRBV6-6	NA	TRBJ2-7	CASSWSLPSYEQYF	TGTGCCAGCAGTTGGTCCCTACCTTCTTACGAGCAGTACTTC
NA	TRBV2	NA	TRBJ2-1	CASLGALVINEQFF	TGTGCCAGCCTTGGGGCATTAGTGATTAATGAGCAGTTCTTC
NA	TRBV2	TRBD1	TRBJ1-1	CASSEARGDRTEAFF	TGTGCCAGCAGTGAAGCGCGAGGGGACAGGACTGAAGCTTTCTTT
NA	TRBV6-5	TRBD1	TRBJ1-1	CASTEGPGGGTEAFF	TGTGCCAGCACGGAGGGGCCAGGGGGAGGCACTGAAGCTTTCTTT
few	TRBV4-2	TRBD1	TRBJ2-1	CASSPRRGQGYNEQFF	TGTGCCAGCAGCCCCAGAAGGGGACAGGGCTACAATGAGCAGTTCTTC
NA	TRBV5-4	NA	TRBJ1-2	CASSLTDNDYGYTF	TGTGCCAGCAGCTTGACAGACAACGACTATGGCTACACCTTC
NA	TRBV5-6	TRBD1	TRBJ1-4	CASSALWDSINEKLFF	TGTGCCAGCAGCGCCCTTTGGGACAGCATTAATGAAAAACTGTTTTTT
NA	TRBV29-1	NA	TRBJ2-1	CSVGGSGHNEQFF	TGCAGCGTTGGGGGGAGCGGTCACAATGAGCAGTTCTTC
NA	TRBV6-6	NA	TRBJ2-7	CASSYHSLYEQYF	TGTGCCAGCAGTTACCACTCCCTCTACGAGCAGTACTTC
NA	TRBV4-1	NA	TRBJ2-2	CASSQERGQWTGELFF	TGCGCCAGCAGCCAAGAGAGAGGTCAGTGGACCGGGGAGCTGTTTTTT
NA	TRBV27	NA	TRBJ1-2	CASSHSTGYYLYGYTF	TGTGCCAGCAGTCACAGCACAGGGTATTATCTCTATGGCTACACCTTC
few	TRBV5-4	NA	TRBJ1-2	CASSPWGGGVNYGYTF	TGTGCCAGCAGCCCTTGGGGGGGCGGGGTTAACTATGGCTACACCTTC
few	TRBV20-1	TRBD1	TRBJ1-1	CSARYRGEAFF	TGCAGTGCTAGATACAGGGGAGAAGCTTTCTTT